This TCR beta chain was sequenced in a study of T cell responses to AZD1222 COVID-19 vaccine. Trimming took off 3 bases at V and 6 bases at J, with 12 bases between the two ends. CDR3 size: 14 residues. The germline CDR1 and CDR2 sequences are ENHRY and SYGVKD. Study conclusions and caveats: Baseline seropositives among AZD1222 recipients totaled only five to seven. Clonal diversity was possibly underestimated; the donors were predominantly white British and more often female. Elevations in Spike-specific TCR breadth and depth followed administration of two AZD1222 doses.

This clone was seen a few times. The target antigen is unknown. Assay used: immunoSEQ multiplex PCR; TCRdb lists only in-frame clones, some missing. The table records 130,000 to 150,000 clones, around 89% of them present only once. The chain links TRBV10-3 to TRBJ1-5, with D possibly being TRBD1 (5 bases). The sequences come from peripheral blood, collected on day 0 of AZD1222 vaccination. The source is an adult in good health. Here the CDR3 reads CAISERGGTQPQHF. In DNA, the CDR3 is TGTGCCATCAGTGAACGCGGCGGGACTCAGCCCCAGCATTTT.